This T cell receptor (beta chain) stems from a study of shared T cell receptors in the human thymus. The V end lost 0 bases, the J end lost 5 bases, and 8 bases lay between the germline ends. Germline CDR1 reads SGHDT; CDR2 reads YYEEEE. The length of the CDR3 is 13 residues. Only in-frame clones appear in the TCRdb table, and some are missing; sequencing was by immunoSEQ multiplex PCR. This table holds roughly 550,000 clones, approximately 78% found once. The sample was also linked to a second study, of human thymus T cells. That investigation notes: Donation was from healthy Finnish infants who were having corrective surgery that addressed congenital heart defects. Thymus specimens were resections from corrective heart surgery. Seemingly biased V and J gene usage marked thymic and blood repertoires. In unrelated individuals, thymic repertoires overlapped highly, according to related research.

Sequencing was performed on thymocytes. The chain combines TRBV5-6 with TRBJ1-2, with D perhaps matching TRBD1 (5 bases). This sequence was found in a boy under two years old with a congenital heart defect. CDR3 sequence reads: CASSLETDYGYTF. CDR3 DNA sequence: TGTGCCAGCAGCTTGGAGACAGATTATGGCTACACCTTC.